The TCR beta chain described here comes from a study of OX40 agonist ivuxolimab in advanced cancers. Study-level findings and limits: With doses of 0.1-3.0 mg/kg, partial responders showed among the lowest clonal expansion.

As to this clone: The antigen remains undetermined.

Assay: immunoSEQ multiplex PCR; the TCRdb copy retains only in-frame clones and omits some. This sample yields about 50,000 clones, of which approximately 91% are seen a single time; over 6% belongs to the top ten. Germline CDR1 is MNHNS and CDR2 is SASEGT. The junction had 5 bases not matched to a gene; V was cut back by 4 bases and J by 8 bases. The CDR3 totals 15 residues. The receptor was derived from an adult with an advanced solid tumor such as melanoma, head and neck, liver or kidney cancer. Sequenced material: CD4+ or CD8+ T cells sorted from blood, taken in a trial of the OX40 agonist ivuxolimab. The chain couples TRBV6-1 to TRBJ2-1, with TRBD2 matching 13 bases. The DNA of the CDR3 is TGTGCCAGCAGTGCGGTGGGACTAGCGGGACATGAGCAGTTCTTC. This encodes CASSAVGLAGHEQFF.